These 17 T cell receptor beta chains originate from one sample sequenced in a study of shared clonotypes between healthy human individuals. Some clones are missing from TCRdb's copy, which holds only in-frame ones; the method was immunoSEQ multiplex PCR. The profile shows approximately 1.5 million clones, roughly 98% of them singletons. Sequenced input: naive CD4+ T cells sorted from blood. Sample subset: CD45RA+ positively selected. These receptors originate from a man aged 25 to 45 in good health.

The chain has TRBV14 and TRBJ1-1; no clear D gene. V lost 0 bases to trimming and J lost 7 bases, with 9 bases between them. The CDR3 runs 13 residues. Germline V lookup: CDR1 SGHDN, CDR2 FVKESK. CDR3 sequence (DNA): TGTGCCAGCAGCCAAGATCGGGGTATTGAAGCTTTCTTT. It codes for CASSQDRGIEAFF.

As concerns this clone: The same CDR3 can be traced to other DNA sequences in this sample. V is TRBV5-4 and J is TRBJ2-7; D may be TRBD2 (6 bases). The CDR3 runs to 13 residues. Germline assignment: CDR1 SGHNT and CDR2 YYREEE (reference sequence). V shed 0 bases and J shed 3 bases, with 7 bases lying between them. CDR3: CASSLGGVYEQYF. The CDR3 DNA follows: TGTGCCAGCAGCTTGGGGGGGGTCTACGAGCAGTACTTC.

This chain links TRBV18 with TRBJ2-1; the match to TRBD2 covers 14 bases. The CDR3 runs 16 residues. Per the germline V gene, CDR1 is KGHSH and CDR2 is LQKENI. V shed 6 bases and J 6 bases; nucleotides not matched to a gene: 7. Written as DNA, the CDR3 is TGTGCCAGCTCCCCAGGGACTAGCGGGAGTTTCAATGAGCAGTTCTTC. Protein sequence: CASSPGTSGSFNEQFF.

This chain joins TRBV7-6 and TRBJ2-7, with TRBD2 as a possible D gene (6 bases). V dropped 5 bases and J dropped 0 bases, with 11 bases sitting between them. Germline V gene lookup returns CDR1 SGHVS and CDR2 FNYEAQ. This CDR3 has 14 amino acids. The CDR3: CASSPRDFSYEQYF. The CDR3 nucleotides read TGTGCCAGCAGCCCGCGGGACTTCTCCTACGAGCAGTACTTC.

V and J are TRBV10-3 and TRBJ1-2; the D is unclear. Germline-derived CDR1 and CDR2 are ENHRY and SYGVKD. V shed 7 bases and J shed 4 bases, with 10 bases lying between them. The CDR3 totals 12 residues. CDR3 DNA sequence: TGTGCCATCAACTCGGTCGGCTATGGCTACACCTTC. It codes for CAINSVGYGYTF.

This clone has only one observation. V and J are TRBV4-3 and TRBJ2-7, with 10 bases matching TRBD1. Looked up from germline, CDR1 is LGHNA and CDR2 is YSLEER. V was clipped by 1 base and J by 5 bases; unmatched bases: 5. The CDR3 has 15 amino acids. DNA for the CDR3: TGCGCCAGCAGCCAAGTCTGGACAGGGGGACACGAGCAGTACTTC. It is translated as CASSQVWTGGHEQYF.

The CDR3 nucleotides read TGCGCCAGCAGCAGGAAGGGGACTAGCGCGACGAACACCGGGGAGCTGTTTTTT. It yields the protein CASSRKGTSATNTGELFF. The rearrangement uses TRBV5-1 and TRBJ2-2; 10 nucleotides match TRBD2. The CDR3 loop spans 18 amino acids. V was clipped by 4 bases and J by 0 bases; unmatched bases: 9. Germline V gene data show CDR1 as SGHRS and CDR2 as YFSETQ. Full variable domain (missing parts from reference TRBV5-1 and TRBJ2-2): KAGVTQTPRYLIKTRGQQVTLSCSPISGHRSVSWYQQTPGQGLQFLFEYFSETQRNKGNFPGRFSGRQFSNSRSEMNVSTLELGDSALYLCASSRKGTSATNTGELFFGEGSRLTVL.

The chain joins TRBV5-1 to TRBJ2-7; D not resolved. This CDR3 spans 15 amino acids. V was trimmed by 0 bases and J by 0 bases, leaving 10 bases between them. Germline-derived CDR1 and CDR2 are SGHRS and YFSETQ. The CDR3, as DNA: TGCGCCAGCAGCTTGGAAGCACTGAGCTCCTACGAGCAGTACTTC. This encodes CASSLEALSSYEQYF.

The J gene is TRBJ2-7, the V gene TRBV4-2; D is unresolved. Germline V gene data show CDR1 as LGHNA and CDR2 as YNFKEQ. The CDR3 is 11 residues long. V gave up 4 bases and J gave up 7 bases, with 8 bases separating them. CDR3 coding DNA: TGTGCCAGCAGCCGACTGGAGGAGCAGTACTTC. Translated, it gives CASSRLEEQYF.

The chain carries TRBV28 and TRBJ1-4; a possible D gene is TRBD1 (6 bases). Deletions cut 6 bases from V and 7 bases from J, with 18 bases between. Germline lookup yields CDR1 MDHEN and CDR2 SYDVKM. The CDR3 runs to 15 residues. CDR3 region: CASSRPRGGAEKLFF. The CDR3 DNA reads TGTGCCAGCAGCAGACCAAGGGGGGGAGCTGAAAAACTGTTTTTT.

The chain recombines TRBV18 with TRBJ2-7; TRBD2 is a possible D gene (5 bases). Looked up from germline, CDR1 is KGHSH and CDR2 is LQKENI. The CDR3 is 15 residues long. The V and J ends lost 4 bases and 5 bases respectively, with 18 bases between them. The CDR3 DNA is TGTGCCAGCTCACAGAGGGTCGCAGGCCCCCACGAGCAGTACTTC. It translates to CASSQRVAGPHEQYF.

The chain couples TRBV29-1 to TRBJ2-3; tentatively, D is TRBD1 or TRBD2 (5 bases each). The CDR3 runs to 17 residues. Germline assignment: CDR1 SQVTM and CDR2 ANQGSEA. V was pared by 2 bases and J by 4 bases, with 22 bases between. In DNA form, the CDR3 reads TGCAGCGTTGAAAGGGCCCCGGGGCGCGTCGCGGCAGATACGCAGTATTTT. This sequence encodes CSVERAPGRVAADTQYF.

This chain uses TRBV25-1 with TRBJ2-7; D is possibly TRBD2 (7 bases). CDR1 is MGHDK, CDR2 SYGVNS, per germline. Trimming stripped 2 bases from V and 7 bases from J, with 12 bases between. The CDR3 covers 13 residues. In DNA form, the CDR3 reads TGTGCCAGCAGTGAAGGGGGGGCAGGGGAGCAGTACTTC. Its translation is CASSEGGAGEQYF.

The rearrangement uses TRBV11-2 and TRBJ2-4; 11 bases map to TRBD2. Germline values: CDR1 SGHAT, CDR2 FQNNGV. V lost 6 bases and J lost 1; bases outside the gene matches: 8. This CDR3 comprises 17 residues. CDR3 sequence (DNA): TGTGCCAGCAGTCAGACTAGCGGGAAACAGGCCAAAAACATTCAGTACTTC. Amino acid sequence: CASSQTSGKQAKNIQYF.

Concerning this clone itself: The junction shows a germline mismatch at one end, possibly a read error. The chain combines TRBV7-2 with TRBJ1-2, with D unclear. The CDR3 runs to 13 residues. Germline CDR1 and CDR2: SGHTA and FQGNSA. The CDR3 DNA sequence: TGTGCCAGCCGCTTAGGTCGGAGCTATGGCTACACCTTC. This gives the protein CASRLGRSYGYTF.

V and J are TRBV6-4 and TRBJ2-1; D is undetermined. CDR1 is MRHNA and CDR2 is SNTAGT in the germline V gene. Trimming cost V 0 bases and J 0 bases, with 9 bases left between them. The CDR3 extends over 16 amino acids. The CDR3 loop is CASSDSTGNSYNEQFF. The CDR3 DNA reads TGTGCCAGCAGTGACTCGACTGGTAACTCCTACAATGAGCAGTTCTTC.

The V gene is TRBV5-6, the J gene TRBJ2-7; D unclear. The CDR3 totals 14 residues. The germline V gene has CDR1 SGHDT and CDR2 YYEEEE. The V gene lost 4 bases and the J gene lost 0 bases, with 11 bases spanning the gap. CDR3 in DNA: TGTGCCAGCAGCCTCGGACGCCACTCCTACGAGCAGTACTTC. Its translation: CASSLGRHSYEQYF.